Listed below are T cell receptor beta chains from one sample, sequenced in a study of CD8 T cells in Susac syndrome. One entry per CDR3 protein results from TCRdb running MiXCR on the immunoSEQ multiplex PCR reads. Among 75,000 to 95,000 distinct CDR3 sequences listed, approximately 93% were seen once. Sequenced sample: CD8+ T cells from PBMCs. These receptors came from a human donor with Susac syndrome. The CDR3 runs from the conserved cysteine through the conserved F or W. A D gene is named only where the DNA matches it firmly. The size of a clone is reported for some rows only, either as once, few or many, or as a class for expanded clones.

D	V	J	size	DNA	CDR3
NA	TRBV6-5	TRBJ1-2	NA	TGTGCCAGCAGTTACGGGTCGTTTCAGGGCTACTATGGCTACACCTTC	CASSYGSFQGYYGYTF
TRBD1	TRBV20-1	TRBJ2-3	NA	TGCAGTGCTACTACAACGGGACAGGGAATAGATACGCAGTATTTT	CSATTTGQGIDTQYF
TRBD1	TRBV6-1	TRBJ1-5	NA	TGTGCCAGCAGAGTTATGACAGGGAGCAATCAGCCCCAGCATTTT	CASRVMTGSNQPQHF
TRBD2	TRBV9	TRBJ2-1	NA	TGTGCCAGCAGCCCGAGGGGACTAGGGGCCGATGAGCAGTTCTTC	CASSPRGLGADEQFF
TRBD1	TRBV6-5	TRBJ1-6	once	TGTGCCAGCAGTTACTCCGGGACAGGGGGTAATTCACCCCTCCACTTT	CASSYSGTGGNSPLHF
NA	TRBV7-2	TRBJ2-3	NA	TGTGCCAGCAGCTTGACGAACACAGATACGCAGTATTTT	CASSLTNTDTQYF
NA	TRBV4-1	TRBJ1-1	NA	TGCGCCAGCAGCCATCGAACAGCCAACACTGAAGCTTTCTTT	CASSHRTANTEAFF
NA	TRBV4-1	TRBJ1-5	NA	TGCGCCAGCAGCCCCCTACATAGCAATCAGCCCCAGCATTTT	CASSPLHSNQPQHF
NA	TRBV29-1	TRBJ2-7	NA	TGCAGCGTTGAGGGGGGCCTCTACGAGCAGTACTTC	CSVEGGLYEQYF
NA	TRBV6-6	TRBJ2-1	NA	TGTGCCAGCAGCAGTCTTGAGGACAATGAGCAGTTCTTC	CASSSLEDNEQFF
NA	TRBV4-3	TRBJ1-1	NA	TGCGCCAGCAGCCAAGATCGAGGTGGGAACACTGAAGCTTTCTTT	CASSQDRGGNTEAFF
NA	TRBV12-3/TRBV12-4	TRBJ1-6	NA	TGTGCCAGCACCTGGGGTCAGGGTCATTCACCCCTCCACTTT	CASTWGQGHSPLHF
TRBD1	TRBV11-1	TRBJ1-1	NA	TGTGCCAGCAGCCGGAACCCGGGACAGGGAATGAAAGCTTTCTTT	CASSRNPGQGMKAFF
TRBD2	TRBV27	TRBJ2-7	NA	TGTGCCAGCAGTTTGGGCGGGAGTCCCTACGAGCAGTACTTC	CASSLGGSPYEQYF
NA	TRBV23-1	TRBJ1-4	NA	TGCGCCAGCCCTAACCAATGCTTTGATTTATGGAGGGAAAATGAAAAACTGTTTTTT	CASPNQCFDLWRENEKLFF
NA	TRBV20-1	TRBJ1-3	NA	TGCAGTGCTTCCTACCCCCCGGGACGTTCCTCCTCTGGAAACACCATATATTTT	CSASYPPGRSSSGNTIYF
TRBD1	TRBV3-1	TRBJ1-2	NA	TGTGCCAGCAGCCCCCGCGGAGGGGGCGGAGACTATGGCTACACCTTC	CASSPRGGGGDYGYTF
NA	TRBV2	TRBJ1-1	NA	TGTGCCAGCAGTCGCACGACTCGACCCCCTGAAGCTTTCTTT	CASSRTTRPPEAFF
TRBD1	TRBV15	TRBJ1-2	NA	TGTGCCACCACTACCGGGACAGGGGGACACTACACCTTC	CATTTGTGGHYTF
NA	TRBV12-3/TRBV12-4	TRBJ2-5	NA	TGTGCCAGCAGCCAGGGACAACAGACCCAGTACTTC	CASSQGQQTQYF
TRBD2	TRBV15	TRBJ2-3	NA	TGTGCCACCAGCAGAGATACTAGCGGGCTGACAGATACGCAGTATTTT	CATSRDTSGLTDTQYF
TRBD1	TRBV6-6	TRBJ1-4	once	TGTGCCAGCAGTGACACAGGGGGCGGAAAACTGTTTTTT	CASSDTGGGKLFF
NA	TRBV6-2/TRBV6-3	TRBJ2-1	once	TGTGCCAGCAATCCAGCAGGGGGGTTGGATGAGCAGTTCTTC	CASNPAGGLDEQFF
TRBD2	TRBV7-3	TRBJ2-1	NA	TGTGCCAGCAGCTTAAGCGGGGGATCCACGTACAATGAGCAGTTCTTC	CASSLSGGSTYNEQFF
NA	TRBV7-9	TRBJ1-1	NA	TGTGCCAGCAGCTTAGCACTGCGCGCTGAAGCTTTCTTT	CASSLALRAEAFF
NA	TRBV27	TRBJ1-1	NA	TGTGCCAGCAGTTCCTTGGGGATGAACACTGAAGCTTTCTTT	CASSSLGMNTEAFF
NA	TRBV11-2	TRBJ2-3	few	TGTGCCAGCAGCTCGGGCGGTACGCAGTATTTT	CASSSGGTQYF
TRBD1	TRBV27	TRBJ1-2	NA	TGTGCCAGCAGTTTCCTGGCAGGGGGCGCTTTGGATGGCTACACCTTC	CASSFLAGGALDGYTF
TRBD1	TRBV18	TRBJ2-7	NA	TGTGCCAGCTCACTACGGGACAGGGATTACGAGCAGTACTTC	CASSLRDRDYEQYF
TRBD1	TRBV7-2	TRBJ2-3	once	TGTGCCAGCAGCTTAGGCCTCGGGACAGGTAGCACAGATACGCAGTATTTT	CASSLGLGTGSTDTQYF
TRBD1	TRBV19	TRBJ2-1	NA	TGTGCCAGTAGTATCTCCGGGACAGGATACAATGAGCAGTTCTTC	CASSISGTGYNEQFF
NA	TRBV6-2/TRBV6-3	TRBJ2-2	NA	TGTGCCAGCAGTTACTCGACTACCACCGGGGAGCTGTTTTTT	CASSYSTTTGELFF
NA	TRBV6-2/TRBV6-3	TRBJ1-5	NA	TGTGCCAGCAGTTACGGGGGCGGTCAGCCCCAGCATTTT	CASSYGGGQPQHF
TRBD1	TRBV20-1	TRBJ1-2	NA	TGCAGTGCTACCAATCCAGGGGGCTATGGCTACACCTTC	CSATNPGGYGYTF
NA	TRBV3-1	TRBJ2-7	NA	TGTGCCAGCAGCCAAGTCTCCTCCTACGAGCAGTACTTC	CASSQVSSYEQYF
NA	TRBV2	TRBJ2-5	NA	TGTGCCACCGGACTGGAGGCCGGGGAGACCCAGTACTTC	CATGLEAGETQYF
NA	TRBV4-2	TRBJ1-6	once	TGTGCCAGCAGCCAAGATGGGCAGCCCAACTATAATTCACCCCTCCACTTT	CASSQDGQPNYNSPLHF
NA	TRBV6-1	TRBJ2-5	NA	TGTGCCAGCAGGGTTGGGCTTTCGGAGACCCAGTACTTC	CASRVGLSETQYF
TRBD1	TRBV6-2/TRBV6-3	TRBJ2-3	few	TGTGCCAGCAACACCGACAGGGCCAACACAGATACGCAGTATTTT	CASNTDRANTDTQYF
NA	TRBV7-8	TRBJ2-5	NA	TGTGCCAGCAGCTTAGGGGGGGAAGAGACCCAGTACTTC	CASSLGGEETQYF
TRBD1	TRBV18	TRBJ2-7	NA	TGTGCCAGCTCACGCCGGGACAGTCTGCACGAGCAGTACTTC	CASSRRDSLHEQYF
NA	TRBV6-1	TRBJ2-2	once	TGTGCCAGCAGTGAGTTGGGGGGAGCGGTTGCGAACACCGGGGAGCTGTTTTTT	CASSELGGAVANTGELFF
TRBD2	TRBV20-1	TRBJ2-3	NA	TGCAGTGCTAGAGTCACTAGCGCAACTAGCACAGATACGCAGTATTTT	CSARVTSATSTDTQYF
NA	TRBV7-6	TRBJ2-1	NA	TGTGCCAGCAGCACAAGACCGAAGAGCTCCTACAATGAGCAGTTCTTC	CASSTRPKSSYNEQFF
NA	TRBV7-2	TRBJ1-1	NA	TGTGCCAGCAGCTTAGGTGCGGGGACTGAAGCTTTCTTT	CASSLGAGTEAFF
NA	TRBV5-5	TRBJ1-2	NA	TGTGCCAGCAGCTTGGGGACGCTCGCCTATGGCTACACCTTC	CASSLGTLAYGYTF
NA	TRBV7-8	TRBJ2-5	NA	TGTGCCAGCAGCTCTCAAATTAGTCGAGCGCAAGAGACCCAGTACTTC	CASSSQISRAQETQYF
NA	TRBV2	TRBJ1-2	NA	TGTGCCAGCAGTGAAGGTGTTATAAAGGACTATGGCTACACCTTC	CASSEGVIKDYGYTF